The sample holds a few counts of the clone carrying this TCR beta chain. Its specificity is not known. These data come from a study of T-cell reconstitution after alpha-beta-depleted transplantation in children. Unique molecular identifiers were used in preparing the TCRbeta library. TCRdb reprocessed the PCR reads with MiXCR, giving one entry per CDR3 protein. In the table there are about a million distinct CDR3 sequences, about 29% of which are singletons. J lost 7 bases, V lost 1 base, and 4 bases had no gene match. This CDR3 is built from 13 residues. Findings of the study overall: Reportedly, only several hundred clones from non-depleted graft cells drove alpha-beta T-cell counts at about two months. At the one-year point after transplant, T-cell counts and TCRbeta diversity were found to come mostly from T cells that had been newly produced.

The source was PBMCs, mostly from graft donor cells, collected 360 days after TCRalphabeta/CD19-depleted stem cell transplant. The TCR sequence derives from a boy under three years old who had a stem cell transplant for SCID, so the T cells may come from the graft donor. The chain combines TRBV12-3 or TRBV12-4 with TRBJ2-7; 7 bases fit TRBD1. As DNA, the CDR3 is TGTGCCAGCAGTTTAGAGGGGGCAATAGAGCAGTACTTC. Residues: CASSLEGAIEQYF.